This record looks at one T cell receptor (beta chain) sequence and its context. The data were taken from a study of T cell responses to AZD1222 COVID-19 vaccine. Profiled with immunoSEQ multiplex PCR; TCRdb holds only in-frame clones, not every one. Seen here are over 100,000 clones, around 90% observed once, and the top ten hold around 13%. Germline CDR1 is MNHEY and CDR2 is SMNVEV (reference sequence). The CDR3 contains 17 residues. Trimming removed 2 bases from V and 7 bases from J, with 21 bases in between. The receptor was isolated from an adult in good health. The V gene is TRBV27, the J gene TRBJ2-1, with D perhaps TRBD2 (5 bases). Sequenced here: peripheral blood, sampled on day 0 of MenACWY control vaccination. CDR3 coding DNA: TGTGCCAGCAGTTTACAGCCTGGCAGGAGGCTAAGGAATGAGCAGTTCTTC. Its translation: CASSLQPGRRLRNEQFF.